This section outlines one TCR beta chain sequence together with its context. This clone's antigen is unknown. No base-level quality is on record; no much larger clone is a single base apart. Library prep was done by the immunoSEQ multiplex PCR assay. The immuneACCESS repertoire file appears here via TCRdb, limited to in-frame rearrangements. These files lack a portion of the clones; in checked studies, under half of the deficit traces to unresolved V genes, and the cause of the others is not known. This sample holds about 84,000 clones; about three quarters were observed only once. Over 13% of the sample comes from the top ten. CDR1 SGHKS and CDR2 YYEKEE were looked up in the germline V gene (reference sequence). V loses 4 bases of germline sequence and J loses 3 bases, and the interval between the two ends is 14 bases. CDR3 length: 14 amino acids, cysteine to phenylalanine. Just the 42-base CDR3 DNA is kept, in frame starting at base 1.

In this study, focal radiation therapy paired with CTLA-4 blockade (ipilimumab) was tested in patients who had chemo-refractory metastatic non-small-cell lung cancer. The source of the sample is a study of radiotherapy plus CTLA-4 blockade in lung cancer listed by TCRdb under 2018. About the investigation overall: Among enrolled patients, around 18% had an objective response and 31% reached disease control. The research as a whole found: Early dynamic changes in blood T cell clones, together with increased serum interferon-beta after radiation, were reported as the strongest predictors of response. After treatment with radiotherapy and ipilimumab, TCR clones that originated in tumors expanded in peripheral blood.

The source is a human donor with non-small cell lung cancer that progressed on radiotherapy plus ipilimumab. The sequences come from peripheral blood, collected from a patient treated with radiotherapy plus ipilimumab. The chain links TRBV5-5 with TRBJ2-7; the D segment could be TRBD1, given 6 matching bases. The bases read TGTGCCAGCAGCCAATGGACAGCAGTCTACGAGCAGTACTTC. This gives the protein CASSQWTAVYEQYF.